This T cell receptor beta chain is from a study of shared clonotypes between healthy human individuals (dated by TCRdb to 2019 to 2021). Describing the broader study: The cohort comprised a couple of women and a few men aged 18 to 49 years. Leukapheresis yielded between about 0.9 and 10 billion PBMCs per donor. For each donor, CD4 naive and CD4 memory were each given three plates, CD8 naive was given two plates, and CD8 memory was given one plate. The study deeply sequenced blood TCR repertoires of about 5 healthy adults to estimate repertoire size and the extent of clonotype sharing between individuals. To increase sequencing depth and limit assay-specific biases, TCR repertoire library preparation and sequencing were carried out by different laboratories using diverse techniques.

Using the deep immunoSEQ assay, multiplex PCR amplified TCR CDR3 regions from genomic DNA. Extracted genomic DNA from each cell subset was distributed evenly across all wells of several immunoSEQ 96-well plates, and each plate was treated as a replicate. Each replicate PCR for sorted subsets received around 210 ng genomic DNA, equal to roughly 33,000 T cell genomes. Purified libraries were measured with a Qubit 3.0 fluorometer, size-checked on a Bioanalyzer 2100, and measured again with the KAPA Library Quantification kit. Every immunoSEQ 96-well plate was sequenced on a separate single-read 150-cycle Illumina NextSeq 550 flow cell. As for how the authors treated the data: Because the immunoSEQ output included only junctional sequences and no quality scores, the filtering could not be the same as the filtering used for full-length reads. Sequences were annotated with PyIR, a Python wrapper for IgBLAST v1.9, and V/J genes and CDR3 were assigned using IMGT germline references. Any read was removed if the V/J assignment was weak (E-value above 1e-6), the CDR3 was missing, or the read contained stop codons, out-of-frame junctions, or ambiguous translated residues. A V3J clonotype was defined by an identical inferred V gene, J gene, and CDR3 amino acid sequence. The percentage overlap between two repertoires was calculated by dividing the number of shared unique clonotypes by the size of the smaller repertoire. Three approaches were used to assess repertoire richness: RTK rarefaction, the Chao1 estimator, and Recon v2.1 estimates of unobserved clonotypes. OLGA was used to compute generation probabilities for all TCRbeta clonotypes that the gDNA method yielded from a few donors. In its TCRdb copy, this immuneACCESS table keeps in-frame sequences only and misses some clones. Where compared with another copy, unresolved V genes explain less than half of these, and the others have no known cause. V, J and clone size were drawn from that table, and D and trimming were deduced from the DNA. Here the sample has roughly 2.5 million clones; around 94% occur a single time. About 0.13% of the sample rests with the top ten.

In regard to this clone: Which antigen it targets is not known. No much larger clonotype is one base removed from it; base qualities were not supplied.

The CDR3, cysteine through phenylalanine, is 13 amino acids long. CDR3 DNA is the only sequence kept; it has 39 bases, read in frame from the first base. CDR1 and CDR2, looked up from the germline V gene, are SGHTS and YDEGEE. V and J lose 1 base and 6 bases, and a span of 11 bases separates them. The donors were healthy, HIV-negative adults who had no recently reported acute infections or vaccinations. Every donor was a Caucasian adult residing in Nashville, Tennessee, USA. CD4+ T cells were enriched by magnetic negative selection; naive cells were then positively selected on CD45RA, and the negative fraction formed the memory subset. Blood was collected by leukapheresis, and PBMCs were isolated by Ficoll-Histopaque density gradient centrifugation and then cryopreserved in liquid nitrogen vapor phase. Analytical flow cytometry was used to check the purity and quantity of every magnetically sorted T cell population. Genomic DNA was isolated from every sorted fraction and measured by UV absorbance on a Nanodrop 2000c.

Summary of the overall study and its limitations: The small number of donors limited the genetic and exposure-history diversity represented. Incomplete sequencing was indicated by rarefaction of sorted-subset datasets, despite the large sequencing depth. Based on pairwise subsampling, the degree of clonotype sharing among donors was expected to be affected by sequencing depth. Sampling was limited to blood, and TCR repertoires in tissue likely differ from TCR repertoires in blood. Higher generation probabilities were observed for clonotypes shared by all four sorted-subset donors than for non-shared clonotypes. Sharing across a handful of donors was observed for about 5% of naive CD4, 3% to 3.5% of naive CD8, 2% to 2.5% of memory CD4, and around 0.4% of memory CD8 clonotypes. Estimated clonotype richness was generally larger for naive than for memory subsets.

Here the chain combines TRBV5-8 and TRBJ2-7; 7 matching bases give a weak D call of TRBD2. The sample was naive CD4+ T cells sorted from blood. The intended sense of this specimen's cell subset or site label: CD45RA+ positively selected. This clonotype was sampled from a man aged 18 to 35 in good health. The nucleotide sequence reads as follows: TGTGCCAGCAGCTTGTTGGGGGGGCTCGAGCAGTACTTC. Translated, it reads CASSLLGGLEQYF.